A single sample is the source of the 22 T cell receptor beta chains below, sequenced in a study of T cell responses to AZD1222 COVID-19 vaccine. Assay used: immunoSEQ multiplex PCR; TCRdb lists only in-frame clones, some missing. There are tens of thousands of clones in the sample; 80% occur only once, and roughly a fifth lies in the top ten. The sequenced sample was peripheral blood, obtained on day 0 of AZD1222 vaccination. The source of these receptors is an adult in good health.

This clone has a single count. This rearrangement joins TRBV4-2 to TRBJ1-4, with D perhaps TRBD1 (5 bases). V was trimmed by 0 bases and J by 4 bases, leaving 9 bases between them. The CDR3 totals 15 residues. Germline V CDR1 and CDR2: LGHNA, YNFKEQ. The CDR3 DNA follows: TGTGCCAGCAGCCAAGAAGCAGGGCTTAATGAAAAACTGTTTTTT. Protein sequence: CASSQEAGLNEKLFF.

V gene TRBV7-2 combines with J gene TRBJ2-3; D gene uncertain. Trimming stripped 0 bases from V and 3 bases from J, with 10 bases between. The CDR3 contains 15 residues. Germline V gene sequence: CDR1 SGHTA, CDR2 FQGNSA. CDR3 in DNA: TGTGCCAGCAGCTTAGCGCGTATGAGAACAGATACGCAGTATTTT. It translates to CASSLARMRTDTQYF.

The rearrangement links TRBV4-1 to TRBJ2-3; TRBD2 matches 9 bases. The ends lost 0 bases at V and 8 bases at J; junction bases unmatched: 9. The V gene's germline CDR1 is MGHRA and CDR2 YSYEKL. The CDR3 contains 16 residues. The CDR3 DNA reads TGCGCCAGCAGCCAAGAAGAGAGCGGGGGGCGAGGTACGCAGTATTTT. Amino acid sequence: CASSQEESGGRGTQYF.

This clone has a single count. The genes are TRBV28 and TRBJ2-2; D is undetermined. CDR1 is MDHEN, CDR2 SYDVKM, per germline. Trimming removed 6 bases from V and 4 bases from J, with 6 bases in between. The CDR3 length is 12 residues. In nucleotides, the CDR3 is TGTGCCAGCAGATGGGGCACCGGGGAGCTGTTTTTT. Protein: CASRWGTGELFF.

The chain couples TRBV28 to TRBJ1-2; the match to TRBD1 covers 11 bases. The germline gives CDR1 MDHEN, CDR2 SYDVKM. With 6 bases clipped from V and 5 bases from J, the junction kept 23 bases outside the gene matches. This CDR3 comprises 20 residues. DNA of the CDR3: TGTGCCAGCAGGGCCATTAAGCAGGAAAGGACAGGGGGCTTCCATTATGGCTACACCTTC. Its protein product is CASRAIKQERTGGFHYGYTF.

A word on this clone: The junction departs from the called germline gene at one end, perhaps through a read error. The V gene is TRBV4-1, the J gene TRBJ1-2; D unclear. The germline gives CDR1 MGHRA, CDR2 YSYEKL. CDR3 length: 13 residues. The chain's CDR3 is CARSPLGLSGYTF. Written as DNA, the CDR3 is TGCGCCCGCAGCCCGCTCGGCCTGTCCGGCTACACCTTC.

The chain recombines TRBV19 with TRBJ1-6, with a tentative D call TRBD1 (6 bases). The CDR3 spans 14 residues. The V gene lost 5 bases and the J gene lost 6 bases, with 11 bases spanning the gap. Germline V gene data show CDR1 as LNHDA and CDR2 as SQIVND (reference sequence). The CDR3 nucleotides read TGTGCCAGTAGTCAGGACAGTCCTAATTCACCCCTCCACTTT. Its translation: CASSQDSPNSPLHF.

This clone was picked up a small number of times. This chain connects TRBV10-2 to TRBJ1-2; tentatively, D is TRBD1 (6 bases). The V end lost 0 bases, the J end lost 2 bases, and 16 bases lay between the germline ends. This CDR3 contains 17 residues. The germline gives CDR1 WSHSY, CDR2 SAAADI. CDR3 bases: TGCGCCAGCAGTGAGTCGAGGGACATGGGACCCAACTATGGCTACACCTTC. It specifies CASSESRDMGPNYGYTF.

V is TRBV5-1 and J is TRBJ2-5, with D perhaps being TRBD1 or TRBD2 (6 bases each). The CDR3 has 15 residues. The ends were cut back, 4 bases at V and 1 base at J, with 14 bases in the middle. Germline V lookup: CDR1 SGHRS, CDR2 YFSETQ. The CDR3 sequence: CASSRGVRGQETQYF. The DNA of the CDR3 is TGCGCCAGCAGCAGGGGGGTGCGGGGCCAAGAGACCCAGTACTTC.

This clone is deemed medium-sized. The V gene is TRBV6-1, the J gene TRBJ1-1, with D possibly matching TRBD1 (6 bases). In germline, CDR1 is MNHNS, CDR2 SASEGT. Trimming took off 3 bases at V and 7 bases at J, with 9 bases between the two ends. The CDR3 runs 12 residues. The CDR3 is CASSENRVEAFF. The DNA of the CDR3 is TGTGCCAGCAGTGAGAACAGGGTTGAAGCTTTCTTT.

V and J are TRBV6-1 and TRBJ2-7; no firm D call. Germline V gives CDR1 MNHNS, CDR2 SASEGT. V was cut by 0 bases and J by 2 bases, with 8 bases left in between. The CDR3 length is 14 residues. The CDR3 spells CASSEASQPYEQYF. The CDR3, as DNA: TGTGCCAGCAGTGAAGCATCACAGCCCTACGAGCAGTACTTC.

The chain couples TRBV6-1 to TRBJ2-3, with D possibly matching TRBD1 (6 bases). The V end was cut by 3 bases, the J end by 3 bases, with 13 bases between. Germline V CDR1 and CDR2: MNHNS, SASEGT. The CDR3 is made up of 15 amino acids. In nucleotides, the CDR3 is TGTGCCAGCAGTGAGGTACAGGGTCGGACAGATACGCAGTATTTT. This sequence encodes CASSEVQGRTDTQYF.

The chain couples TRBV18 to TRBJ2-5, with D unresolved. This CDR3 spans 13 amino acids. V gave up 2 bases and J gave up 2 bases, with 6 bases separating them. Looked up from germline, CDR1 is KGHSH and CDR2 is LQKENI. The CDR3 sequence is CASSPGRQETQYF. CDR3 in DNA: TGTGCCAGCTCACCAGGGCGTCAAGAGACCCAGTACTTC.

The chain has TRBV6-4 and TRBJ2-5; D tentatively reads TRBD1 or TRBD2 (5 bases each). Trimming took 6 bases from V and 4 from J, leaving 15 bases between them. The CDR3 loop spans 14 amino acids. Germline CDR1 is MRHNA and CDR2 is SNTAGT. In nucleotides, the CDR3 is TGTGCCAGCAGGCCCGGACTTAGGGGAGAGACCCAGTACTTC. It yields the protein CASRPGLRGETQYF.

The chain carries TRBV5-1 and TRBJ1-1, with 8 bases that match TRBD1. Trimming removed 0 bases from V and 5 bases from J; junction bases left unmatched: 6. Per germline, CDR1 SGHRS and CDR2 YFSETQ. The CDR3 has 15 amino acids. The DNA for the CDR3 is TGCGCCAGCAGCTTGGCCCAGGGGGCGCCTACTGAAGCTTTCTTT. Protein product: CASSLAQGAPTEAFF. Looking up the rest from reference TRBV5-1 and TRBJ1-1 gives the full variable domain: KAGVTQTPRYLIKTRGQQVTLSCSPISGHRSVSWYQQTPGQGLQFLFEYFSETQRNKGNFPGRFSGRQFSNSRSEMNVSTLELGDSALYLCASSLAQGAPTEAFFGQGTRLTVV.

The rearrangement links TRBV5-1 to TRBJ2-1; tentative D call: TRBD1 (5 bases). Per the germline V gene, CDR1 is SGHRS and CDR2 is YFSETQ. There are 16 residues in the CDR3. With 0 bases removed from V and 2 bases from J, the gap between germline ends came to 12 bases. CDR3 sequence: CASSLVATAAYNEQFF. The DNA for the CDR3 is TGCGCCAGCAGCTTGGTTGCGACAGCAGCCTACAATGAGCAGTTCTTC.

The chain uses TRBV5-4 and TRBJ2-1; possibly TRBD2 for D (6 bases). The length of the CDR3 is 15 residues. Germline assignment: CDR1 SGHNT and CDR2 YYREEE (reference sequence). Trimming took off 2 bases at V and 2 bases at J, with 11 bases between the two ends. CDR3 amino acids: CASSFRLGAYNEQFF. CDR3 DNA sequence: TGTGCCAGCAGCTTCAGACTAGGTGCCTACAATGAGCAGTTCTTC.

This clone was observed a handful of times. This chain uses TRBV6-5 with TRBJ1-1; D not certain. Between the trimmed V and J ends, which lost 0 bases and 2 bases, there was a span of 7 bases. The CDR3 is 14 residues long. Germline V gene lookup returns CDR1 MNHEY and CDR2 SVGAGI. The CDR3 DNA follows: TGTGCCAGCAGTTACTCGAACGTTAACACTGAAGCTTTCTTT. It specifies CASSYSNVNTEAFF.

CDR3 nucleotide sequence: TGTGCCAGCAGCCTAGGGCGACAAGAGACCCAGTACTTC. Protein sequence: CASSLGRQETQYF. The gene calls are TRBV11-2 and TRBJ2-5; D not certain. Between the trimmed V and J ends, which lost 5 bases and 2 bases, there was a span of 9 bases. Germline CDR1 is SGHAT and CDR2 is FQNNGV. The CDR3 spans 13 residues. The full variable domain, rest sourced from reference TRBV11-2 and TRBJ2-5, is EAGVAQSPRYKIIEKRQSVAFWCNPISGHATLYWYQQILGQGPKLLIQFQNNGVVDDSQLPKDRFSAERLKGVDSTLKIQPAKLEDSAVYLCASSLGRQETQYFGPGTRLLVL.

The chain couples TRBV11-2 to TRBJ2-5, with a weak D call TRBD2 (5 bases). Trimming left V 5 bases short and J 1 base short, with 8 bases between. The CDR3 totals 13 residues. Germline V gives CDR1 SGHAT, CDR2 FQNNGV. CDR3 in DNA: TGTGCCAGCAGCCGCGGGTCCCAAGAGACCCAGTACTTC. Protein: CASSRGSQETQYF.

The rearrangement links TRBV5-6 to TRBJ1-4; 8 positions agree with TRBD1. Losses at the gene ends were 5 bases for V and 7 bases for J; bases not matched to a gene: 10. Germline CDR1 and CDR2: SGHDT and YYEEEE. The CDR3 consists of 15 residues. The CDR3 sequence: CASSLLGTGGEKLFF. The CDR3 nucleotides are TGTGCCAGCAGTTTGCTGGGGACAGGAGGTGAAAAACTGTTTTTT.

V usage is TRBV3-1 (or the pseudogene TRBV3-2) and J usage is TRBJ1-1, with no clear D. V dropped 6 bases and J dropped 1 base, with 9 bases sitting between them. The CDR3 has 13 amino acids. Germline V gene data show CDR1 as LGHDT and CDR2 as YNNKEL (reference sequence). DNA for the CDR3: TGTGCCAGCAGTCAACACCCGAACACTGAAGCTTTCTTT. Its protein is CASSQHPNTEAFF.